This TCR beta chain was retrieved from a study of cytomegalovirus exposure and HLA in healthy donors. Notes on the study in general: There were a few CMV-associated chains whose specificity for CMV antigens was confirmed in vitro.

The V gene's germline CDR1 is SEHNR and CDR2 FQNEAQ (reference sequence). This CDR3 is built from 16 residues. Details on this clone: What it binds is not known. The junction departs from the called germline gene at one end, perhaps through a read error.

Vbeta (60) and Jbeta (13) primers were used in the PCR. Produced via immunoSEQ multiplex PCR; TCRdb's table is partial and in-frame only. The repertoire includes more than 95,000 clones, around 86% of them detected once, and 3.5% to 4.5% sits in the top ten. The gene calls are TRBV7-9 and TRBJ2-3, with 11 nucleotides matching TRBD2. Sequenced material: PBMCs. The source is a woman in her twenties or thirties in good health and CMV-seronegative. CDR3 DNA: TGTTCCAGCTTACCCAGGACTAGCGGGCCGACAGATACGCAGTATTTT. Encoded protein: CSSLPRTSGPTDTQYF.